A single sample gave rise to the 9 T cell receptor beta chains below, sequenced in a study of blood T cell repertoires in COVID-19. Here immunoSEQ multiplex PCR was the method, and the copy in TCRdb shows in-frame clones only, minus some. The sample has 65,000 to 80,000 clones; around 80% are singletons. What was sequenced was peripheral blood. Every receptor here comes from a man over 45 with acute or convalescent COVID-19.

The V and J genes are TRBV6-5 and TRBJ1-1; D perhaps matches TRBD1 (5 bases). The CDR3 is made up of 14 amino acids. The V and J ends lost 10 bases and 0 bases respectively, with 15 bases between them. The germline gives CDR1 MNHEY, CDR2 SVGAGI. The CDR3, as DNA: TGTGCCACCTGGCAGGCAGGGCTGAACACTGAAGCTTTCTTT. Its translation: CATWQAGLNTEAFF.

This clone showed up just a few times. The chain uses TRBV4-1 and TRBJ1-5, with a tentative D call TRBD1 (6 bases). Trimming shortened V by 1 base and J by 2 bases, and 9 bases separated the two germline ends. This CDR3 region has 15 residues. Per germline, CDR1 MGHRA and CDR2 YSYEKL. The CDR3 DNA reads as TGCGCCAGCAGCCAAGGAGGGGGAGGCAATCAGCCCCAGCATTTT. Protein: CASSQGGGGNQPQHF.

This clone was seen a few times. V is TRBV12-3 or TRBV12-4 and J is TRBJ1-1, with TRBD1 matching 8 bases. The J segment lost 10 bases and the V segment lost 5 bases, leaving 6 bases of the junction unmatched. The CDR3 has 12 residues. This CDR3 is CASSPQGVRAFF. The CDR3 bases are TGTGCCAGCAGTCCACAGGGGGTGAGAGCTTTCTTT.

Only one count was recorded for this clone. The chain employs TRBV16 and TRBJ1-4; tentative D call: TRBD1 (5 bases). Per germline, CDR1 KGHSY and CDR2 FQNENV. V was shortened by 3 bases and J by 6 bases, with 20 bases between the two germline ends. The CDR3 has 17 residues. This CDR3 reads CASSQLPAWGRDEKLFF. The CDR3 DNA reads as TGTGCCAGCAGCCAGTTACCGGCGTGGGGGAGGGATGAAAAACTGTTTTTT.

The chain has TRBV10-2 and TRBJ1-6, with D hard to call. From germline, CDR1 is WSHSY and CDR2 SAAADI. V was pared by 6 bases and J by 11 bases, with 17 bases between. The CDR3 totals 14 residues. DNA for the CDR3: TGCGCCAGCAGAACCGCGGGAGATATAACACCCCTCCACTTT. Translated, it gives CASRTAGDITPLHF.

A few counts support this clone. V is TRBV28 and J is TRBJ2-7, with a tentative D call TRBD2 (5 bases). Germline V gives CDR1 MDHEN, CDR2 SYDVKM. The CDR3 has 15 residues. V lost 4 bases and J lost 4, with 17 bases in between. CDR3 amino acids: CASSSPGLGIYEQYF. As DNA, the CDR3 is TGTGCCAGCAGTTCCCCGGGGTTGGGGATATACGAGCAGTACTTC.

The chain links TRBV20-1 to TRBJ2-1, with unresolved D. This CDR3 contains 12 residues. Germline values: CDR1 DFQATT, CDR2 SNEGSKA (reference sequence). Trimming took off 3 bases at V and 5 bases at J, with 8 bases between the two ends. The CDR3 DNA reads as TGCAGTGCTAGTGAAGCGAACAATGAGCAGTTCTTC. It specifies CSASEANNEQFF.

The CDR3 bases are TGTGCCAGCAGTCGAACCGGGACTAGCGGGATTAGCTCCTACAATGAGCAGTTCTTC. Amino acid sequence: CASSRTGTSGISSYNEQFF. The V call is TRBV7-2, the J call TRBJ2-1; TRBD2 matches 13 bases. Germline V gene data show CDR1 as SGHTA and CDR2 as FQGNSA. With 6 bases clipped from V and 0 bases from J, the junction kept 11 bases outside the gene matches. The CDR3 is 19 amino acids.

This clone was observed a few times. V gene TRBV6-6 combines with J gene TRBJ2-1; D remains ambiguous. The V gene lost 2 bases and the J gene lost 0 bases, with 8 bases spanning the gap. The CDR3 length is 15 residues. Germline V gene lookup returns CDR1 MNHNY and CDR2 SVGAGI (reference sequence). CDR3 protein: CASSYEASSYNEQFF. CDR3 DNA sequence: TGTGCCAGCAGTTACGAGGCCAGCTCCTACAATGAGCAGTTCTTC.